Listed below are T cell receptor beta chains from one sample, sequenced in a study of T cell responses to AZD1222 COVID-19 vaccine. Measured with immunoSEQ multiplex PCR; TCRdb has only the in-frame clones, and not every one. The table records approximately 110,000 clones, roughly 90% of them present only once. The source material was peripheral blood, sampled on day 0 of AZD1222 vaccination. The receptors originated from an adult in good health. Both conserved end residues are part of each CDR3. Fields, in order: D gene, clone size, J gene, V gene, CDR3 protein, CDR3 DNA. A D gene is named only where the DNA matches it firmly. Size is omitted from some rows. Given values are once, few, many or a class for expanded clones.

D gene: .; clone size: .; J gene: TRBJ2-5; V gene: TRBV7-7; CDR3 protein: CASSLDSGAAETQYF; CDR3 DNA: TGTGCTAGCAGCTTAGATTCGGGGGCGGCAGAGACCCAGTACTTC
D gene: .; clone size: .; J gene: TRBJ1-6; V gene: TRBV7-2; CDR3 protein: CASSLAGNPNSPLHF; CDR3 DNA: TGTGCCAGCAGCTTAGCCGGAAACCCGAATTCACCCCTCCACTTT
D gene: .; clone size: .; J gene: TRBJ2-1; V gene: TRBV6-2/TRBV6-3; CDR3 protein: CASSRLVLSYNEQFF; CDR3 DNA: TGTGCCAGCAGTCGACTAGTTTTAAGCTACAATGAGCAGTTCTTC
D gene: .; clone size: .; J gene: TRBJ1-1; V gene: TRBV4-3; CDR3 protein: CASSQEFRAEAFF; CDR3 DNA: TGCGCCAGCAGCCAAGAGTTCCGGGCTGAAGCTTTCTTT
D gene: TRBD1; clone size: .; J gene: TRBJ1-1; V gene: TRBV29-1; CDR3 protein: CSVDRGLGTEAFF; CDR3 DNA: TGCAGCGTCGACAGGGGGCTCGGAACTGAAGCTTTCTTT
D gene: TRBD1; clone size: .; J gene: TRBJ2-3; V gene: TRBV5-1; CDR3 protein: CASSLAQGGTDTQYF; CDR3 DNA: TGCGCCAGCAGCTTGGCCCAGGGGGGCACAGATACGCAGTATTTT
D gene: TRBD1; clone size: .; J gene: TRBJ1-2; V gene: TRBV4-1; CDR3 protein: CASSQGTGVDGYTF; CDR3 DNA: TGCGCCAGCAGCCAAGGAACAGGGGTTGATGGCTACACCTTC
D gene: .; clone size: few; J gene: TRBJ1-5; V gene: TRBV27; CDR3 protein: CASSLSIQAGNQPQHF; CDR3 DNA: TGTGCCAGCAGTTTATCTATCCAAGCGGGCAATCAGCCCCAGCATTTT
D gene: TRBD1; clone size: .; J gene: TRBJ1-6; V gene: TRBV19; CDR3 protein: CASSGDSDNSPLHF; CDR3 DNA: TGTGCCAGTAGTGGGGACAGCGATAATTCACCCCTCCACTTT
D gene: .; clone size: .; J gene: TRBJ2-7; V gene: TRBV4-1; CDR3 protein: CASSQEGHSSYEQYF; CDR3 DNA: TGCGCCAGCAGCCAAGAGGGACATAGCTCCTACGAGCAGTACTTC
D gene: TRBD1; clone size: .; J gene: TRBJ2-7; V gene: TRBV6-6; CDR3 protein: CASSYTRAQGAGEQYF; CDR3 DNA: TGTGCCAGCAGTTACACTAGGGCACAGGGGGCAGGCGAGCAGTACTTC
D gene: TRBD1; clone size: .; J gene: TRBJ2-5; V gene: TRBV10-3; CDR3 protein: CAISRTEGATGETQYF; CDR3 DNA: TGTGCCATCAGCCGAACTGAGGGGGCCACGGGAGAGACCCAGTACTTC
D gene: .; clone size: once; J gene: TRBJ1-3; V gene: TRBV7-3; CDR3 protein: CASSLSADPSSGNTIYF; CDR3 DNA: TGTGCCAGCAGCTTATCCGCGGACCCCAGCTCTGGAAACACCATATATTTT
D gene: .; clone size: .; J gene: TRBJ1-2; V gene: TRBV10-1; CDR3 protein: CASSDYRDYGYTF; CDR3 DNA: TGCGCCAGCAGTGACTACAGGGACTATGGCTACACCTTC
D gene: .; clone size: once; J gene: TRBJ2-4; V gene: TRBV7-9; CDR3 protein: CASSLGDHIQYF; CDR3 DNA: TGTGCCAGCAGCTTAGGAGACCACATTCAGTACTTC
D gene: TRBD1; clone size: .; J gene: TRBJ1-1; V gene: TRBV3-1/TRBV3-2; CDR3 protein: CASSFRDRGSPNTEAFF; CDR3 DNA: TGTGCCAGCAGCTTCCGGGACAGGGGATCCCCGAACACTGAAGCTTTCTTT
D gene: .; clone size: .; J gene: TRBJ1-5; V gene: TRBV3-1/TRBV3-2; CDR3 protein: CASTQSGVPQPQHF; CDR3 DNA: TGTGCCAGCACCCAGTCGGGGGTCCCTCAGCCCCAGCATTTT
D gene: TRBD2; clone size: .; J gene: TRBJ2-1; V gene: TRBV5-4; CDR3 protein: CASSTDGGSFNNEQFF; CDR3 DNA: TGTGCCAGCAGCACGGATGGCGGGAGCTTCAACAATGAGCAGTTCTTC
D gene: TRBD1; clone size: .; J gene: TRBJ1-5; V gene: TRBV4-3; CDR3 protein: CASSQVTGVQPQHF; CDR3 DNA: TGCGCCAGCAGCCAGGTGACAGGGGTTCAGCCCCAGCATTTT
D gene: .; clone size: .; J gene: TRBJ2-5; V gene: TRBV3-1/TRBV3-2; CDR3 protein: CASNTRQGQETQYF; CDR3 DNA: TGTGCCAGCAACACTCGGCAGGGCCAAGAGACCCAGTACTTC
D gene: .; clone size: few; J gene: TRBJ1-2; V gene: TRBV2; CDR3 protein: CASSDWPGNGYTF; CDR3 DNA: TGTGCCAGCAGTGACTGGCCTGGGAATGGCTACACCTTC
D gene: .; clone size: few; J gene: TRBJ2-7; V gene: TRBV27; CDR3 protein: CASRPGTDSSYEQYF; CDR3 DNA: TGTGCCAGCCGCCCAGGGACCGATTCCTCCTACGAGCAGTACTTC
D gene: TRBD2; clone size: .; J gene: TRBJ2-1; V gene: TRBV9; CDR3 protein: CASSVEASGRVYGNEQFF; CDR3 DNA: TGTGCCAGCAGCGTAGAGGCTAGCGGGAGGGTATATGGCAATGAGCAGTTCTTC
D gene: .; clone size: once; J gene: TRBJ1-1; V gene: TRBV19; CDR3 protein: CASSISAGRGGKGEAFF; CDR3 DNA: TGTGCCAGTAGTATATCCGCGGGTAGGGGCGGGAAAGGTGAAGCTTTCTTT